Listed below are T cell receptor beta chains from one sample, sequenced in a study of shared clonotypes between healthy human individuals. The repertoire was sequenced with immunoSEQ multiplex PCR; TCRdb's copy has only in-frame clones and lacks some. The table includes 2 million to 2.5 million clones, about 90% detected once. Specimen: naive CD4+ T cells from PBMCs. The origin of the receptors is a man younger than 35 in good health. Some clones in this sample may be carry-over from other donors' samples. Each CDR3 is given with its conserved first and last residue. Each record gives: J gene, V gene, D gene, clone size, CDR3 protein, CDR3 DNA. D genes are given only for firm matches. Expanded clones are given a class, and other clones once, few, many or no size at all.

>TRBJ2-7|TRBV5-1|NA|NA
CASNPDPGRSYEQYF
TGCGCCAGCAACCCGGACCCGGGACGGTCCTACGAGCAGTACTTC
>TRBJ2-7|TRBV4-1|NA|NA
CASRARGSHEQYF
TGCGCCAGCAGAGCGAGGGGATCCCACGAGCAGTACTTC
>TRBJ1-5|TRBV28|NA|once
CASSPIGGNQPQHF
TGTGCCAGCAGCCCCATTGGGGGGAATCAGCCCCAGCATTTT
>TRBJ1-3|TRBV28|NA|NA
CASSAGWGAPSGNTIYF
TGTGCCAGCAGTGCCGGATGGGGGGCCCCCTCTGGAAACACCATATATTTT
>TRBJ2-7|TRBV5-6|NA|once
CASSLAASEQYF
TGTGCCAGCAGCTTGGCCGCTTCCGAGCAGTACTTC
>TRBJ2-7|TRBV7-9|NA|NA
CASSLAGSSYEQYF
TGTGCCAGCAGCTTAGCTGGGAGCTCCTACGAGCAGTACTTC
>TRBJ2-7|TRBV5-6|TRBD2|NA
CASSTLAGVREQYF
TGTGCCAGCAGCACACTAGCGGGAGTGAGAGAGCAGTACTTC
>TRBJ2-7|TRBV4-1|TRBD2|NA
CASSQGGGLYEQYF
TGCGCCAGCAGCCAGGGGGGGGGTTTGTACGAGCAGTACTTC
>TRBJ2-7|TRBV28|NA|NA
CASSLFGPGSYEQYF
TGTGCCAGCAGTTTATTCGGGCCGGGAAGTTACGAGCAGTACTTC
>TRBJ2-2|TRBV15|TRBD2|NA
CATSRAGTSGNTGELFF
TGTGCCACCAGCAGGGCTGGGACTAGCGGGAACACCGGGGAGCTGTTTTTT
>TRBJ1-4|TRBV5-1|NA|NA
CASSFGATGNEKLFF
TGCGCCAGCAGCTTTGGGGCCACTGGAAATGAAAAACTGTTTTTT
>TRBJ2-1|TRBV11-2|TRBD2|NA
CASSRGLPVLYNEQFF
TGTGCCAGCAGCAGGGGACTACCAGTATTGTACAATGAGCAGTTCTTC
>TRBJ2-1|TRBV4-2|TRBD1|NA
CASSQFPGQGSYNEQFF
TGTGCCAGCAGCCAATTCCCGGGACAGGGCTCCTACAATGAGCAGTTCTTC
>TRBJ2-3|TRBV11-2|TRBD1|NA
CASSPGQGRTDTQYF
TGTGCCAGCAGCCCCGGACAGGGGAGGACAGATACGCAGTATTTT